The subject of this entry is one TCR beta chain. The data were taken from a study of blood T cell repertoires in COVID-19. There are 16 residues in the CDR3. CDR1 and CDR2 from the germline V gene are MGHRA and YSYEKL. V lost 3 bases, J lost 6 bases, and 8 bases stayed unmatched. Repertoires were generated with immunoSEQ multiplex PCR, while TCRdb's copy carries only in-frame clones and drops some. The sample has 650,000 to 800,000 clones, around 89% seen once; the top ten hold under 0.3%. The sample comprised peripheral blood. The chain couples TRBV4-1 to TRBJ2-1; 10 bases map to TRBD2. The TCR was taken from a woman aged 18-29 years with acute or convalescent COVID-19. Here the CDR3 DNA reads TGCGCCAGCAGCCAGGCCGGGACTAGCGCAGGCAATGAGCAGTTCTTC. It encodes CASSQAGTSAGNEQFF.